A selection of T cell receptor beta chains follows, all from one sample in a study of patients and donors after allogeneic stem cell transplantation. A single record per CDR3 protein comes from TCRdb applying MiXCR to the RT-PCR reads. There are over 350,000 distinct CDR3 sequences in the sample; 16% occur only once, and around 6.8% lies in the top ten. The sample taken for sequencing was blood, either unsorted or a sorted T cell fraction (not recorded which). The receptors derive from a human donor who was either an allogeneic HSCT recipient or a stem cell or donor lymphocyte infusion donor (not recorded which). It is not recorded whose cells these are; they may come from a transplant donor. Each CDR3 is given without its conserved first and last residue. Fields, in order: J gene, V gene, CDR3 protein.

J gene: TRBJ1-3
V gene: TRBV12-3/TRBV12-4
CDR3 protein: ASSVGQRAGNTIY

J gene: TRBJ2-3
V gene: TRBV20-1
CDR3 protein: SARATSGRPRDTQY

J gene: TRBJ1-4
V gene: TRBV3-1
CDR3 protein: ASSRGDRVDEKLF

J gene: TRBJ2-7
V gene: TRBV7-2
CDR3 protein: ASSLASGGTAYEQY

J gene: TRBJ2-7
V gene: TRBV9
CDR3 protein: ASSVGQGVPYEQY

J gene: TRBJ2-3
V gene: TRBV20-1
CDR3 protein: SARAASGGATTQY

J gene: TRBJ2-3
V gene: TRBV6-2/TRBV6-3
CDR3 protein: ASRKVVIRTDTQY

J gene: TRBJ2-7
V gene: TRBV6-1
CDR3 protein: ASTWGANSYEQY

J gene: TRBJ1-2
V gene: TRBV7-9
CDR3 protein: ASSSQTENYGYT

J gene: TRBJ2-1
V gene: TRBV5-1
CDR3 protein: ASGVTGLDYNEQF

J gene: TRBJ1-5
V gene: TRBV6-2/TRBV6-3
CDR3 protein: ASGPWAGSYSNQPQH

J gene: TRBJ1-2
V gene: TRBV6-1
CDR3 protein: ASSGRGGLNYGYT

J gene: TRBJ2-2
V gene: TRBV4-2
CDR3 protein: ASSQVKDTGELF

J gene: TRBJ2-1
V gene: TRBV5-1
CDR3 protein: ASSTGTHNEQF

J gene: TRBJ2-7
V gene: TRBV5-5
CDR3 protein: ASSLWMGEQY

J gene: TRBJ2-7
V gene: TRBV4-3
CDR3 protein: ASSPGQGAIHEQY

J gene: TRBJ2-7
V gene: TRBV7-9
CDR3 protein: ASNEAGGTYEQY

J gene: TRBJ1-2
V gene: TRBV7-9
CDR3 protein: ASSVTVNYGYT

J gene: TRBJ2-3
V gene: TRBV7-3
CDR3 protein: ASSPLSQRYTDTQY

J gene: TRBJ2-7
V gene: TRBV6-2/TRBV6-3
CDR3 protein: ASSPGNYEQY

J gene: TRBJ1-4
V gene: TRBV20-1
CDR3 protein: SGGPGKGKLF

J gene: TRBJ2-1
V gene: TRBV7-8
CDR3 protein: ASSRSEGMKENEQF

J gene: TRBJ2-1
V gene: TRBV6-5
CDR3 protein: ASSYSYWGQGGHEQF

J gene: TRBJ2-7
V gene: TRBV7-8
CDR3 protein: ASSLSFPGRSYEQY

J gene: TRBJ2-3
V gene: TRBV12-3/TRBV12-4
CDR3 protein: ASSVLAGASTDTQY

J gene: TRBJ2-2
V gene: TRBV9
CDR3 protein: ASSVGGALTGELF

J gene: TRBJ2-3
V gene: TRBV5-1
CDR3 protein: ASSAGWGGTDTQY

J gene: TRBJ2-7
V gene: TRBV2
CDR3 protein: ASSVLLEGYEQY

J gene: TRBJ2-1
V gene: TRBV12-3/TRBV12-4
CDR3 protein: ASSLGLRGRRHNEQF

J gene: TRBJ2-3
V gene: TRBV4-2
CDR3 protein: ASSQVLAGSTDTQY

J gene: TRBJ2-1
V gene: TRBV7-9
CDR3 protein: ASSPRGLALDEQF

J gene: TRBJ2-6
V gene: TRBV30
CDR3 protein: AWRWERANVLT

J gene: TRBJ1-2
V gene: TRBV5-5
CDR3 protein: ASSQEEYMGSYT

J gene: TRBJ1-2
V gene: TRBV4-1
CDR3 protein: ASSPAGQLYGYT

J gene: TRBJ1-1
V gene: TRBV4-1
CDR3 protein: ASSQLLRGPPRAF

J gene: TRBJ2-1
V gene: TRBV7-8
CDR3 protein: ASSFKDPV

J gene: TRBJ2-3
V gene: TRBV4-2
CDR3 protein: ASSQEPTDTQY

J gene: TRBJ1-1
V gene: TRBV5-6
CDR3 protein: ASSGGAEAF

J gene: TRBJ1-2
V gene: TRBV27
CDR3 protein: ASSLSGGAVYGYT

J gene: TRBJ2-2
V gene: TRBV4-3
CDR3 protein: ASSQDGASGAPTGELF

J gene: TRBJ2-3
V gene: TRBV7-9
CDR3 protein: ASSLAGSGSRDTQY

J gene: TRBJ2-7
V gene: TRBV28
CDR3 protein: ASSLSTIGPYEQY

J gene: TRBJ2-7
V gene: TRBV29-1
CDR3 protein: SVIGQGPYEQY

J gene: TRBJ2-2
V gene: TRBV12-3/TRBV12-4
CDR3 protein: ASSFLERGTGELF

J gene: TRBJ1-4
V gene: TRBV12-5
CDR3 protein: ASGSEGAGEKLF

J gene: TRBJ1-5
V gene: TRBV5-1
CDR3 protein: ASSFGDRGTGQH